The rows below give T cell receptor beta chains drawn from one sample of a study of T cell responses to AZD1222 COVID-19 vaccine. Profiling relied on immunoSEQ multiplex PCR, and the TCRdb table lists in-frame clones only, not all of them. In the table there are 150,000 or so clones, roughly nine tenths of which are singletons. Sequences were derived from peripheral blood, sampled 28 days after the second AZD1222 dose. The receptors come from an adult who received the AZD1222 COVID-19 vaccine. CDR3s include the opening cysteine and the closing phenylalanine or tryptophan. Fields, in order: D gene, clone size, V gene, J gene, CDR3 protein, CDR3 DNA. A D gene is named only where the DNA matches it firmly. Size is omitted from some rows. Given values are once, few, many or a class for expanded clones.

TRBD2	NA	TRBV13	TRBJ2-1	CASSSSGASSYNEQFF	TGTGCCAGCAGCTCTAGCGGGGCCAGCTCCTACAATGAGCAGTTCTTC
NA	NA	TRBV25-1	TRBJ1-5	CASSRQNSNQPQHF	TGTGCCAGCAGTCGACAGAATAGCAATCAGCCCCAGCATTTT
NA	NA	TRBV9	TRBJ2-5	CASSVGLKGLPLQETQYF	TGTGCCAGCAGCGTAGGTTTGAAGGGACTTCCCCTACAAGAGACCCAGTACTTC
TRBD2	NA	TRBV4-1	TRBJ2-2	CASSQEENAGRANTGELFF	TGCGCCAGCAGCCAAGAAGAGAACGCCGGGAGGGCCAACACCGGGGAGCTGTTTTTT
NA	NA	TRBV11-3	TRBJ2-3	CASSLGTSSDTQYF	TGTGCCAGCAGCTTAGGAACCTCCTCAGATACGCAGTATTTT
NA	NA	TRBV5-1	TRBJ1-2	CASTETGPPRGVYGYTF	TGCGCCAGCACCGAGACGGGGCCGCCTAGGGGGGTCTATGGCTACACCTTC
NA	NA	TRBV6-5	TRBJ1-2	CASSPDPETAGSYTF	TGTGCCAGCAGTCCGGACCCCGAGACGGCCGGGAGCTACACCTTC
TRBD2	few	TRBV6-5	TRBJ2-5	CASRLTSGSQETQYF	TGTGCCAGCAGGTTGACTAGCGGGAGCCAGGAGACCCAGTACTTC
NA	once	TRBV3-1/TRBV3-2	TRBJ1-2	CASSQMGEYGYTF	TGTGCCAGCAGCCAAATGGGGGAGTATGGCTACACCTTC
NA	many	TRBV19	TRBJ1-6	CASSIGVRDSPLHF	TGTGCCAGTAGTATCGGGGTCAGGGATTCACCCCTCCACTTT
NA	NA	TRBV25-1	TRBJ1-6	CASSALLYNSPLHF	TGTGCCAGCAGTGCTCTGCTCTATAATTCACCCCTCCACTTT
NA	NA	TRBV4-1	TRBJ2-1	CASSQDLARGPLGNEQFF	TGCGCCAGCAGCCAAGATCTTGCGCGCGGACCTCTGGGGAATGAGCAGTTCTTC
NA	NA	TRBV6-6	TRBJ2-7	CASSLRGGAYEQYF	TGTGCCAGCTCCCTCAGGGGGGGGGCGTACGAGCAGTACTTC
NA	NA	TRBV4-1	TRBJ2-7	CASSQEYRPVEQYF	TGCGCCAGCAGCCAAGAATACAGGCCGGTCGAGCAGTACTTC
NA	once	TRBV2	TRBJ2-5	CASSAVGGEKTQYF	TGTGCCAGCAGTGCCGTGGGGGGCGAGAAGACCCAGTACTTC
NA	NA	TRBV12-5	TRBJ1-6	CASGSPQGWPNSPLHF	TGTGCTAGTGGTTCCCCTCAGGGGTGGCCTAATTCACCCCTCCACTTT
TRBD2	NA	TRBV11-3	TRBJ2-7	CASSSAGGPHEQYF	TGTGCCAGCAGCTCAGCGGGAGGGCCCCACGAGCAGTACTTC
NA	NA	TRBV6-2/TRBV6-3	TRBJ2-1	CASSAGTPYNEQFF	TGTGCCAGCAGCGCAGGGACGCCCTACAATGAGCAGTTCTTC
TRBD1	NA	TRBV12-3/TRBV12-4	TRBJ2-7	CASTIDRDYEQYF	TGTGCCAGCACCATAGACAGGGACTACGAGCAGTACTTC
TRBD2	NA	TRBV4-1	TRBJ2-1	CASSPRGLAGPEQFF	TGCGCCAGCAGCCCCCGGGGACTAGCGGGGCCTGAGCAGTTCTTC
NA	NA	TRBV4-1	TRBJ1-5	CASSQAGTLGNQPQHF	TGCGCCAGCAGCCAAGCAGGGACCCTCGGCAATCAGCCCCAGCATTTT
TRBD1	few	TRBV5-1	TRBJ1-2	CASSSGTGFGYGYTF	TGCGCCAGCAGCTCGGGGACAGGGTTTGGGTATGGCTACACCTTC
NA	NA	TRBV28	TRBJ1-1	CASSGLQAFF	TGTGCCAGCTCGGGACTCCAAGCTTTCTTT
TRBD2	NA	TRBV6-1	TRBJ2-2	CASSESSGGSDTGELFF	TGTGCCAGCAGTGAATCTAGCGGGGGGTCAGACACCGGGGAGCTGTTTTTT
NA	NA	TRBV20-1	TRBJ2-2	CSASTTVNTGELFF	TGCAGTGCTAGTACTACAGTGAACACCGGGGAGCTGTTTTTT
NA	NA	TRBV13	TRBJ1-1	CASSSRANTEAFF	TGTGCCAGCAGCTCTAGGGCAAACACTGAAGCTTTCTTT
NA	NA	TRBV18	TRBJ1-1	CASSPQGTQNTEAFF	TGTGCCAGCTCACCCCAAGGAACCCAGAACACTGAAGCTTTCTTT
NA	NA	TRBV2	TRBJ2-3	CASSEARVRDTQYF	TGTGCCAGCAGTGAAGCCCGGGTCAGGGATACGCAGTATTTT
TRBD1	NA	TRBV24-1	TRBJ1-3	CATSGGQGIIPPGNTIYF	TGTGCCACCAGTGGGGGACAGGGAATCATTCCCCCTGGAAACACCATATATTTT
NA	NA	TRBV28	TRBJ1-2	CASSLSYGYTF	TGTGCCAGCAGTTTATCCTATGGCTACACCTTC
NA	NA	TRBV27	TRBJ1-1	CASSLRPRASMNTEAFF	TGTGCCAGCAGTTTAAGACCTAGGGCGAGCATGAACACTGAAGCTTTCTTT
TRBD2	once	TRBV11-2	TRBJ2-5	CASSSVSGASQETQYF	TGTGCCAGCAGCTCCGTTAGCGGGGCCTCACAAGAGACCCAGTACTTC
TRBD1	NA	TRBV6-5	TRBJ1-2	CASRETGVLGYTF	TGTGCCAGCAGGGAGACAGGGGTTTTAGGCTACACCTTC
NA	once	TRBV12-3/TRBV12-4	TRBJ2-5	CASSLTSQETQYF	TGTGCCAGCAGTTTAACGAGCCAAGAGACCCAGTACTTC
NA	NA	TRBV7-8	TRBJ2-1	CASSLNLYNEQFF	TGTGCCAGCAGCTTAAACCTATACAATGAGCAGTTCTTC
NA	once	TRBV9	TRBJ1-2	CASSTPYWQGGDGYTF	TGTGCCAGCAGCACCCCATATTGGCAGGGTGGCGATGGCTACACCTTC
NA	few	TRBV11-2	TRBJ1-1	CASSSRRENTEAFF	TGTGCCAGCAGCTCGAGACGGGAGAACACTGAAGCTTTCTTT
TRBD1	NA	TRBV2	TRBJ1-5	CASSDRDSRPYSNQPQHF	TGTGCCAGCAGTGACCGGGACAGTCGGCCGTATAGCAATCAGCCCCAGCATTTT
TRBD1	NA	TRBV11-3	TRBJ1-1	CASSLVAGGQVNTEAFF	TGTGCCAGCAGCTTAGTGGCAGGGGGCCAGGTGAACACTGAAGCTTTCTTT
NA	NA	TRBV14	TRBJ2-3	CASSQPWGSSTDTQYF	TGTGCCAGCAGCCAACCTTGGGGCAGTAGCACAGATACGCAGTATTTT
TRBD1	NA	TRBV7-2	TRBJ1-4	CASSLDTGVSNEKLFF	TGTGCCAGCAGCTTAGATACAGGGGTCTCTAATGAAAAACTGTTTTTT
TRBD1	NA	TRBV10-3	TRBJ2-6	CAISELRQGSGANVLTF	TGTGCCATCAGTGAGCTTCGACAGGGATCTGGGGCCAACGTCCTGACTTTC
TRBD1	few	TRBV6-2/TRBV6-3	TRBJ2-7	CASSLTGESYEQYF	TGTGCCAGCAGTCTAACAGGGGAATCCTACGAGCAGTACTTC
TRBD1	NA	TRBV6-5	TRBJ2-7	CASRIGQGSYEQYF	TGTGCCAGCAGGATCGGACAGGGTTCCTACGAGCAGTACTTC
NA	once	TRBV18	TRBJ1-4	CASSPLPARGRDEKLFF	TGTGCCAGCTCACCATTACCCGCCAGGGGCAGGGATGAAAAACTGTTTTTT
NA	NA	TRBV27	TRBJ1-1	CASSLDSVKTEAFF	TGTGCCAGCAGTCTAGACAGCGTCAAGACTGAAGCTTTCTTT
TRBD1	NA	TRBV11-3	TRBJ1-4	CASSEADRVAEKLFF	TGTGCCAGCAGCGAAGCCGACAGGGTAGCCGAAAAACTGTTTTTT